This TCR beta chain emerged from a study of blood T cell repertoires in COVID-19. Overall study context: Samples taken during acute and convalescent COVID-19 were collected in the United States, Italy and Spain. T cells, B-cell-depleted T cells, or PBMCs provided the cDNA or gDNA that served as material.

Germline loops: CDR1 KGHSH, CDR2 LQKENI. V gave up 2 bases and J gave up 5 bases, with 15 bases separating them. The CDR3 spans 15 residues. Authors' data handling: Estimation of nucleated cell counts was performed using reference gene primer amplification. Data came from immunoSEQ multiplex PCR; TCRdb stores just in-frame clones and leaves some out. That table furnishes V, J and clone size, whereas the DNA furnished D and trimming. The sample lists 70,000 or so clones, more than 75% occurring once. The sequence derives from a man between 70 and 80 years old with active or convalescent COVID-19. The sample comprised peripheral blood. V is TRBV18 and J is TRBJ1-2, with D unresolved. Written as DNA, the CDR3 is TGTGCCAGCTCACCAAGCCTCCAGGCGGGGTATGGCTACACCTTC. Encoded protein: CASSPSLQAGYGYTF.